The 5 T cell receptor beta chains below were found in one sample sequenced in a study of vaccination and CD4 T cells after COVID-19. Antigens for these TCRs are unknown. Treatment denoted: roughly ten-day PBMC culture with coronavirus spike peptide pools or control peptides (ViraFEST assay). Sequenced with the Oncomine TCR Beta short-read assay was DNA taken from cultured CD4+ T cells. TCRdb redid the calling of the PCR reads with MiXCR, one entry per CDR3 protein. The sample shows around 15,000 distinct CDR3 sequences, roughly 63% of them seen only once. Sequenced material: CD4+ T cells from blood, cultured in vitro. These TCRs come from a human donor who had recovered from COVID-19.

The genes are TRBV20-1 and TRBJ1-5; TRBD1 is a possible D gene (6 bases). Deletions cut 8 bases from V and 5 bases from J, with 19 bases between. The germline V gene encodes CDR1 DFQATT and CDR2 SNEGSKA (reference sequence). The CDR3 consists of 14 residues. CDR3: CSSQGLGIDQPQHF. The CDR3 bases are TGCAGTTCACAGGGTCTAGGGATAGATCAGCCCCAGCATTTT.

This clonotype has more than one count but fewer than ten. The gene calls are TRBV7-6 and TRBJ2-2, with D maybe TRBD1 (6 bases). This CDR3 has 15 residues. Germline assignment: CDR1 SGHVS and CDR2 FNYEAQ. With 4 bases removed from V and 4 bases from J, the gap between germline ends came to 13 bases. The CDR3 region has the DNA TGTGCCAGCAGCTCCGCCGGGACATTCACCGGGGAGCTGTTTTTT. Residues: CASSSAGTFTGELFF.

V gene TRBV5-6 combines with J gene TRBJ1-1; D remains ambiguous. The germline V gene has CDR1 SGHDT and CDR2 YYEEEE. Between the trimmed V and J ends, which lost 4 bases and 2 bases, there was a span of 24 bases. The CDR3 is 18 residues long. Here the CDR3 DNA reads TGTGCCAGCAGCCCCATATGGGGAACGCTTTCTCCTAACACTGAAGCTTTCTTT. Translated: CASSPIWGTLSPNTEAFF.

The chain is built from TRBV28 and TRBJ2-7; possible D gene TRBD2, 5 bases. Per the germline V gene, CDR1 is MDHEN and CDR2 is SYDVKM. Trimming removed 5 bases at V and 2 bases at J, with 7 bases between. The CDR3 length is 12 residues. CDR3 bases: TGTGCCAGCAGTCCCGGGGCCTACGAGCAGTACTTC. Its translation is CASSPGAYEQYF.

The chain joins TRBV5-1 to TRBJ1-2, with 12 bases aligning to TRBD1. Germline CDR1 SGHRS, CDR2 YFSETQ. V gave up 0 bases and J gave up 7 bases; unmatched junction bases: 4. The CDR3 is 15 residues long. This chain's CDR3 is CASSLDGTGGFGYTF. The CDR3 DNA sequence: TGCGCCAGCAGCTTGGATGGGACAGGGGGCTTTGGCTACACCTTC.